The 22 T cell receptor beta chains below come from one sample, sequenced in a study of blood T cell repertoires in COVID-19. Method: immunoSEQ multiplex PCR; TCRdb's copy keeps in-frame clones and lacks some. The profile shows 200,000 to 300,000 clones, almost 85% of them singletons. The sample comprised peripheral blood. The source is a man aged 50 to 60 with acute or convalescent COVID-19.

This chain links TRBV19 with TRBJ1-6, with D hard to call. Germline V gene lookup returns CDR1 LNHDA and CDR2 SQIVND (reference sequence). The V gene lost 3 bases and the J gene lost 13 bases, with 19 bases spanning the gap. This CDR3 contains 15 residues. CDR3 protein: CASSIGSVVGPPLHF. CDR3 DNA sequence: TGTGCCAGTAGTATTGGGTCCGTCGTTGGGCCGCCCCTCCACTTT.

The chain is built from TRBV19 and TRBJ1-1, with 7 bases fitting TRBD1. From germline, CDR1 is LNHDA and CDR2 SQIVND (reference sequence). CDR3 length: 14 residues. V lost 1 base, J lost 11 bases, and 10 bases stayed unmatched. Written as DNA, the CDR3 is TGTGCCAGTAGTATAGGACAGGGAGGTGGCGCGGCTTTCTTT. The encoded protein is CASSIGQGGGAAFF.

The chain joins TRBV5-1 to TRBJ1-1, with D perhaps TRBD1 (5 bases). CDR1 and CDR2 from the germline V gene are SGHRS and YFSETQ. V lost 3 bases, J lost 0 bases, and 12 bases lay in between. The CDR3 has 15 residues. CDR3 sequence (DNA): TGCGCCAGCAGCTCCCTTGGGGCTTTGAACACTGAAGCTTTCTTT. Amino acid sequence: CASSSLGALNTEAFF.

A few counts support this clone. This chain uses TRBV5-1 with TRBJ2-7, with 9 bases identical to TRBD1. The V gene end was trimmed by 4 bases and the J gene end by 0 bases; junction bases not matched to a gene: 8. This CDR3 comprises 16 residues. Germline CDR1 reads SGHRS; CDR2 reads YFSETQ. CDR3 sequence: CASSLTPGQGSYEQYF. The CDR3 coding sequence is TGCGCCAGCAGCCTAACCCCGGGACAGGGCTCCTACGAGCAGTACTTC. The full variable domain, with the rest looked up from reference TRBV5-1 and TRBJ2-7, is KAGVTQTPRYLIKTRGQQVTLSCSPISGHRSVSWYQQTPGQGLQFLFEYFSETQRNKGNFPGRFSGRQFSNSRSEMNVSTLELGDSALYLCASSLTPGQGSYEQYFGPGTRLTVT.

The CDR3 sequence is CASSLKFSAGVNEQFF. DNA of the CDR3: TGTGCCAGCAGCTTGAAGTTTTCAGCGGGAGTGAATGAGCAGTTCTTC. This chain uses TRBV5-5 with TRBJ2-1; 8 bases align to TRBD2. The V gene's germline CDR1 is SGHKS and CDR2 YYEKEE (reference sequence). CDR3 size: 16 residues. V gave up 1 base and J gave up 7 bases; unmatched junction bases: 10.

The V call is TRBV18, the J call TRBJ2-5; D uncertain. Trimming shortened V by 4 bases and J by 2 bases, and 8 bases separated the two germline ends. Germline loops: CDR1 KGHSH, CDR2 LQKENI. There are 13 residues in the CDR3. The DNA of the CDR3 is TGTGCCAGCTCACAGGCGGATCAAGAGACCCAGTACTTC. This sequence encodes CASSQADQETQYF.

This clone occurred once. This chain links TRBV28 with TRBJ2-5, with 11 bases lining up with TRBD1. CDR1 is MDHEN and CDR2 is SYDVKM in the germline V gene. This CDR3 has 15 amino acids. J gave up 4 bases and V 7 bases, and 8 bases lay outside the gene matches. The CDR3 DNA sequence: TGTGCCAGCAAACCCGGACAGGGGGCTGGAGAGACCCAGTACTTC. Protein product: CASKPGQGAGETQYF.

This chain uses TRBV15 with TRBJ1-1; the D gene is possibly TRBD1 (5 bases). The CDR3 covers 13 residues. In germline, CDR1 is LNHNV, CDR2 YYDKDF (reference sequence). V was cut by 3 bases and J by 11 bases, with 16 bases left in between. Here the CDR3 reads CATSSTRTRYAFF. The DNA of the CDR3 is TGTGCCACCAGCAGCACCCGGACAAGATACGCTTTCTTT.

The CDR3 loop reads CASSLAAADYGYTF. The CDR3 bases are TGCGCCAGCAGCTTGGCGGCGGCGGACTATGGCTACACCTTC. V and J are TRBV5-1 and TRBJ1-2; unclear D gene. Germline V CDR1 and CDR2: SGHRS, YFSETQ. Trimming pared 0 bases from V and 3 bases from J, leaving 9 bases between. This CDR3 is 14 amino acids long.

The rearrangement links TRBV28 to TRBJ1-4; no clear D gene. Trimming removed 6 bases from V and 5 bases from J, with 4 bases in between. Germline lookup yields CDR1 MDHEN and CDR2 SYDVKM. The CDR3 loop spans 11 amino acids. The CDR3 nucleotides are TGTGCCAGCAGACAGAATGAAAAACTGTTTTTT. This translates into CASRQNEKLFF.

The J gene is TRBJ1-1, the V gene TRBV18, with D hard to call. CDR1 is KGHSH and CDR2 is LQKENI in the germline V gene. V was shortened by 3 bases and J by 2 bases, with 10 bases between the two germline ends. The length of the CDR3 is 14 residues. The CDR3 loop reads CASSPGRTNTEAFF. Here the CDR3 DNA reads TGTGCCAGCTCACCCGGGAGGACCAACACTGAAGCTTTCTTT.

This sequence joins TRBV14 and TRBJ1-2; TRBD1 might be the D (5 bases). V lost 1 base, J lost 4 bases, and 13 bases lay in between. The CDR3 is 15 amino acids. Germline CDR1 and CDR2: SGHDN and FVKESK. The CDR3 reads CASSQGRTRVYGYTF. DNA of the CDR3: TGTGCCAGCAGCCAAGGAAGGACAAGGGTCTATGGCTACACCTTC.

The rearrangement uses TRBV28 and TRBJ2-5, with 12 bases that match TRBD1. CDR3 length: 17 amino acids. Germline CDR1 is MDHEN and CDR2 is SYDVKM. V gave up 3 bases and J gave up 5 bases; unmatched junction bases: 10. The CDR3 region has the DNA TGTGCCAGCAGTTTCCGGGACAGGGGGCGGGGGTCGGAGACCCAGTACTTC. Amino acid sequence: CASSFRDRGRGSETQYF.

The rearrangement links TRBV18 to TRBJ1-1; tentative D call: TRBD1 (6 bases). Germline V gene lookup returns CDR1 KGHSH and CDR2 LQKENI. There are 14 residues in the CDR3. Trimming left V 6 bases short and J 2 bases short, with 13 bases between. The CDR3 is CASSLGTLNTEAFF. Written as DNA, the CDR3 is TGTGCCAGCTCTCTCGGGACACTTAACACTGAAGCTTTCTTT.

CDR3 sequence: CASSLRGTGSYNEQFF. The CDR3, as DNA: TGTGCCAGCAGCTTACGGGGGACTGGCTCCTACAATGAGCAGTTCTTC. The chain employs TRBV5-6 and TRBJ2-1, with a weak D call TRBD2 (6 bases). Germline CDR1 and CDR2: SGHDT and YYEEEE. Trimming removed 2 bases from V and 0 bases from J, with 12 bases in between. There are 16 residues in the CDR3.

This clone has more than one count but fewer than ten. This chain connects TRBV27 to TRBJ1-5; unclear D gene. Germline loops: CDR1 MNHEY, CDR2 SMNVEV (reference sequence). V lost 5 bases to trimming and J lost 0 bases, with 11 bases between them. CDR3 length equals 15 residues. CDR3 coding DNA: TGTGCCAGCAGTCGGAGCCCCTATAGCAATCAGCCCCAGCATTTT. Its translation is CASSRSPYSNQPQHF.

The chain couples TRBV5-1 to TRBJ1-1; possibly TRBD1 for D (5 bases). Trimming left V 4 bases short and J 1 base short, with 20 bases between. CDR3 length equals 17 residues. CDR1 is SGHRS and CDR2 is YFSETQ in the germline V gene. The CDR3 DNA sequence: TGCGCCAGCAGCACGAACCCCCAGGGCACCGGGAACACTGAAGCTTTCTTT. This codes for CASSTNPQGTGNTEAFF.

This clone was recorded a few times. The chain carries TRBV28 and TRBJ1-5, with D maybe TRBD1 (5 bases). The V gene lost 7 bases and the J gene lost 6 bases, with 16 bases spanning the gap. From germline, CDR1 is MDHEN and CDR2 SYDVKM. The CDR3 consists of 14 residues. The CDR3 here is CASITTTDGQPQHF. CDR3 nucleotides: TGTGCCAGCATCACAACGACAGATGGTCAGCCCCAGCATTTT.

The chain is built from TRBV27 and TRBJ1-5, with no clear D. The germline gives CDR1 MNHEY, CDR2 SMNVEV (reference sequence). Deletions cut 3 bases from V and 4 bases from J, with 10 bases between. The CDR3 length is 14 residues. The CDR3 sequence: CASSFGRTNQPQHF. CDR3 nucleotide sequence: TGTGCCAGCAGTTTTGGCAGAACAAATCAGCCCCAGCATTTT.

This clone occurred a few times. V gene TRBV5-1 combines with J gene TRBJ1-2; 8 bases line up with TRBD1. Looked up from germline, CDR1 is SGHRS and CDR2 is YFSETQ. Trimming at V came to 0 bases and at J to 4 bases, leaving 5 bases not matched to a gene. The CDR3 length is 15 residues. The CDR3 here is CASSLATGGGYGYTF. The CDR3 DNA reads as TGCGCCAGCAGCTTGGCCACAGGGGGAGGCTATGGCTACACCTTC.

Here the CDR3 reads CASSLAGQGSQPQHF. CDR3 in DNA: TGTGCCAGCAGCTTGGCAGGACAGGGAAGCCAGCCCCAGCATTTT. J is TRBJ1-5 and V is TRBV5-5; 8 bases align to TRBD1. The CDR3 loop spans 15 amino acids. The V gene's germline CDR1 is SGHKS and CDR2 YYEKEE (reference sequence). V dropped 0 bases and J dropped 7; count of bases not matched to a gene: 6.

The chain links TRBV11-3 to TRBJ2-2, with 7 bases fitting TRBD1. Germline CDR1 reads SGHNT; CDR2 reads YENEEA. The CDR3 totals 16 residues. Trimming cost V 3 bases and J 5 bases; bases outside gene matches: 9. The CDR3, as DNA: TGTGCCAGCAGCTTCGGTAGCAGGGGGTTTACCGGGGAGCTGTTTTTT. Translation: CASSFGSRGFTGELFF.